The rows below give T cell receptor beta chains drawn from one sample of a study of T cell repertoires in cytomegalovirus infection. TCRdb re-analysed the reads in MiXCR, keeping a single row per CDR3 protein. This sample carries 750,000 to 900,000 distinct CDR3 sequences, under 35% of them seen once, and the ten largest clones take about 12%. Antigens for these TCRs are unknown. The specimen comprised cultured CD8+ T cells from PBMCs, sampled from culture after CMV antigen stimulation. These receptors came from a human donor in good health (CMV status not recorded). Some clones in this sample may be carry-over from other donors' samples. The CDR3 runs from the conserved cysteine through the conserved F or W. The D gene is left open where the match is weak. Some rows mark clone size as missing; the rest say once, few, many or name a class of expanded clone.

CDR3aa: CASSYKGWSGQAYNEQFF
CDR3nt: TGTGCCAGCAGTTACAAAGGTTGGTCGGGACAGGCCTACAATGAGCAGTTCTTC
v_gene: TRBV6-2/TRBV6-3
d_gene: TRBD1
abundance: few
j_gene: TRBJ2-1

CDR3aa: CASSPWDTNTGELFF
CDR3nt: TGTGCCAGTAGCCCTTGGGACACCAACACCGGGGAGCTGTTTTTT
v_gene: TRBV19
d_gene: NA
abundance: few
j_gene: TRBJ2-2

CDR3aa: CASSLPLTGTRTETQYF
CDR3nt: TGTGCCAGCAGTTTACCTTTAACCGGGACCAGGACCGAGACCCAGTACTTC
v_gene: TRBV28
d_gene: NA
abundance: NA
j_gene: TRBJ2-5

CDR3aa: CASSETGSLTEQFF
CDR3nt: TGTGCCAGCAGCGAAACAGGGTCACTCACTGAGCAGTTCTTC
v_gene: TRBV7-6
d_gene: NA
abundance: NA
j_gene: TRBJ2-1

CDR3aa: CASSLGPPGGLTDTQYF
CDR3nt: TGTGCCAGCAGCTTGGGACCCCCGGGGGGGCTCACAGATACGCAGTATTTT
v_gene: TRBV7-6
d_gene: TRBD2
abundance: NA
j_gene: TRBJ2-3

CDR3aa: CAISEFQAPSGANVLTF
CDR3nt: TGTGCCATCAGTGAGTTTCAGGCCCCCTCTGGGGCCAACGTCCTGACTTTC
v_gene: TRBV10-3
d_gene: NA
abundance: NA
j_gene: TRBJ2-6

CDR3aa: CANLKGDSKNIQYF
CDR3nt: TGTGCCAACCTAAAGGGGGACAGCAAAAACATTCAGTACTTC
v_gene: TRBV2
d_gene: TRBD1
abundance: NA
j_gene: TRBJ2-4

CDR3aa: CASSPRGLKLSYEQYF
CDR3nt: TGTGCCAGCAGTCCCCGGGGCCTAAAGCTATCCTACGAGCAGTACTTC
v_gene: TRBV6-5
d_gene: NA
abundance: NA
j_gene: TRBJ2-7

CDR3aa: CASSYGPRDGNQPQHF
CDR3nt: TGTGCCAGCAGTTATGGGCCAAGGGACGGCAATCAGCCCCAGCATTTT
v_gene: TRBV6-1
d_gene: NA
abundance: many
j_gene: TRBJ1-5

CDR3aa: CAIKDREKSSGANVLTF
CDR3nt: TGTGCCATCAAGGACAGGGAAAAAAGCTCTGGGGCCAACGTCCTGACTTTC
v_gene: TRBV10-3
d_gene: TRBD1
abundance: NA
j_gene: TRBJ2-6

CDR3aa: CASSYHLDSMNTEAFF
CDR3nt: TGTGCCAGCAGTTACCATTTGGACAGCATGAACACTGAAGCTTTCTTT
v_gene: TRBV6-2/TRBV6-3
d_gene: NA
abundance: NA
j_gene: TRBJ1-1

CDR3aa: CASSKGGPQETQYF
CDR3nt: TGTGCCAGCAGTAAAGGGGGGCCCCAAGAGACCCAGTACTTC
v_gene: TRBV7-9
d_gene: NA
abundance: NA
j_gene: TRBJ2-5

CDR3aa: CASSYTPGGMDTGELFF
CDR3nt: TGTGCCAGCAGTTATACACCAGGGGGTATGGACACCGGGGAGCTGTTTTTT
v_gene: TRBV6-5
d_gene: TRBD1
abundance: few
j_gene: TRBJ2-2

CDR3aa: CSVELGAFQFF
CDR3nt: TGCAGCGTTGAACTGGGGGCGTTTCAGTTCTTC
v_gene: TRBV29-1
d_gene: NA
abundance: NA
j_gene: TRBJ2-1

CDR3aa: CASSLRFRTSGGAGRYNEQFF
CDR3nt: TGTGCCAGCAGCTTAAGGTTCCGGACTAGCGGGGGGGCCGGGAGATACAATGAGCAGTTCTTC
v_gene: TRBV7-8
d_gene: TRBD2
abundance: NA
j_gene: TRBJ2-1

CDR3aa: CASSQENLVASGGYEQFF
CDR3nt: TGTGCCAGCAGCCAAGAGAACTTAGTGGCTAGCGGGGGTTATGAGCAGTTCTTC
v_gene: TRBV3-1
d_gene: TRBD2
abundance: NA
j_gene: TRBJ2-1

CDR3aa: CASSSRGAGPYNEQFF
CDR3nt: TGTGCCAGCAGCTCGCGAGGCGCCGGGCCCTACAATGAGCAGTTCTTC
v_gene: TRBV7-6
d_gene: NA
abundance: few
j_gene: TRBJ2-1

CDR3aa: CASSEGSAGGRYEQYF
CDR3nt: TGTGCCAGCAGTGAAGGTTCAGCGGGGGGGCGATACGAGCAGTACTTC
v_gene: TRBV2
d_gene: TRBD2
abundance: few
j_gene: TRBJ2-7

CDR3aa: CASSPAPSGGETQYF
CDR3nt: TGTGCCAGCAGCCCAGCCCCGTCAGGGGGAGAGACCCAGTACTTC
v_gene: TRBV7-9
d_gene: TRBD1
abundance: NA
j_gene: TRBJ2-5

CDR3aa: CASSQEALAGDEQYF
CDR3nt: TGCGCCAGCAGCCAAGAGGCACTAGCGGGCGACGAGCAGTACTTC
v_gene: TRBV4-1
d_gene: TRBD2
abundance: few
j_gene: TRBJ2-7

CDR3aa: CASSQVWGGAEAFF
CDR3nt: TGCGCCAGCAGCCAAGTCTGGGGGGGAGCTGAAGCTTTCTTT
v_gene: TRBV4-3
d_gene: NA
abundance: NA
j_gene: TRBJ1-1

CDR3aa: CAVFDPRTDTQYF
CDR3nt: TGTGCCGTCTTCGATCCTCGGACAGATACGCAGTATTTT
v_gene: TRBV10-3
d_gene: NA
abundance: NA
j_gene: TRBJ2-3

CDR3aa: CASSLTLRGYTEAFF
CDR3nt: TGTGCCAGCAGCCTAACCCTCCGGGGATACACTGAAGCTTTCTTT
v_gene: TRBV7-2
d_gene: NA
abundance: medium-sized
j_gene: TRBJ1-1

CDR3aa: CAISEISENTEAFF
CDR3nt: TGTGCCATCAGTGAGATATCGGAGAACACTGAAGCTTTCTTT
v_gene: TRBV10-3
d_gene: NA
abundance: few
j_gene: TRBJ1-1

CDR3aa: CASSLFDRGPYGYTF
CDR3nt: TGTGCCAGCAGTTTATTTGACAGGGGACCCTATGGCTACACCTTC
v_gene: TRBV12-3/TRBV12-4
d_gene: TRBD1
abundance: few
j_gene: TRBJ1-2

CDR3aa: CASSLRPAFGTYPNEQYF
CDR3nt: TGTGCCAGCAGCTTAAGGCCAGCCTTCGGGACCTACCCGAACGAGCAGTACTTC
v_gene: TRBV7-2
d_gene: NA
abundance: many
j_gene: TRBJ2-7

CDR3aa: CASSPSIPGASTNEKLFF
CDR3nt: TGTGCCAGCTCACCATCAATCCCCGGCGCATCAACTAATGAAAAACTGTTTTTT
v_gene: TRBV18
d_gene: NA
abundance: NA
j_gene: TRBJ1-4

CDR3aa: CASSVPQGVLTEAFF
CDR3nt: TGTGCCAGCAGCGTACCACAGGGTGTGTTGACTGAAGCTTTCTTT
v_gene: TRBV9
d_gene: NA
abundance: NA
j_gene: TRBJ1-1